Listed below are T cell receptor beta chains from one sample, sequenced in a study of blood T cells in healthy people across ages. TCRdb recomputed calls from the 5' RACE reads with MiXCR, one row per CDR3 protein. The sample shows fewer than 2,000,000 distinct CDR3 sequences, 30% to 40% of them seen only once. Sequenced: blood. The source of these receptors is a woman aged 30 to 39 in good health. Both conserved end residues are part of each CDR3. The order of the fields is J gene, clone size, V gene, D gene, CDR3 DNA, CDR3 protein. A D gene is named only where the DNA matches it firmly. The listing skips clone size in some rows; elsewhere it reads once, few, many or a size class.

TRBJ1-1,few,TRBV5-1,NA,TGCGCCAGCAGCTTGTATCGGGATATGAACACTGAAGCTTTCTTT,CASSLYRDMNTEAFF
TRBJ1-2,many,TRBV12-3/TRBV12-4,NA,TGTGCCAGCAGTCCGTCCGGGGGACGAGGGGTTGGCTACACCTTC,CASSPSGGRGVGYTF
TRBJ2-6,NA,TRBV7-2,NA,TGTGCCAGCAGCTTAATGGGGGACAACGTCCTGACTTTC,CASSLMGDNVLTF
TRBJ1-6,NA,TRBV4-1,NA,TGCGCCAGCACCGCCGAGGGGAGCTCCTATAATTCACCCCTCCACTTT,CASTAEGSSYNSPLHF
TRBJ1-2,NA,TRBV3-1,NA,TGTGCCAGCAGCACCTCCCCTAACTATGGCTACACCTTC,CASSTSPNYGYTF
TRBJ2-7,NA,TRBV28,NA,TGTGCCAGCACCCAAGGTCAGATTCCTCTTTCCTACGAGCAGTACTTC,CASTQGQIPLSYEQYF
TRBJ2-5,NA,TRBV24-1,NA,TGTGCCACCAGTGATTTGCGGGTCCAGTACTTC,CATSDLRVQYF
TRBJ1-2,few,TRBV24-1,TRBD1,TGTGCCACCAGTGACCCCGGGACAGGGGATGGCTACACCTTC,CATSDPGTGDGYTF
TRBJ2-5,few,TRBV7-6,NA,TGTGCCAGCAGCAACCAACAGGGACAAGAGACCCAGTACTTC,CASSNQQGQETQYF
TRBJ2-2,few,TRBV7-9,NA,TGTGCCAGCAGCCCGACTGGCGGGGAGCTGTTTTTT,CASSPTGGELFF
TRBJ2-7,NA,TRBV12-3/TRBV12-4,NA,TGTACCAGCACCTGGGGCTCACAATCCGAGCAGTACTTC,CTSTWGSQSEQYF
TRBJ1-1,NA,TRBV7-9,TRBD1,TGTGCCAGCAGATCTTACAGGGGCCCTCATGCTTTCTTT,CASRSYRGPHAFF
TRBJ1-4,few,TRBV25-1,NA,TGTGCCCAGAGGGATCCTTCTAATGAAAAACTGTTTTTT,CAQRDPSNEKLFF
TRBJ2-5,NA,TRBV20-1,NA,TGCAGTGTAGGGGGGGACAAAGAGACCCAGTACTTC,CSVGGDKETQYF
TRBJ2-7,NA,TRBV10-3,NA,TGTGCCATCAGCCCATCGGGAGCCGAGCAGTACTTC,CAISPSGAEQYF
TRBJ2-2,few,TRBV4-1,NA,TGCGCCAGCAGCCCAGCAAAAGGGCCCGGGGAGCTGTTTTTT,CASSPAKGPGELFF
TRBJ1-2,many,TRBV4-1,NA,TGCGCCAGCAGCCTCGAAACGAGCTATGGCTACACCTTC,CASSLETSYGYTF
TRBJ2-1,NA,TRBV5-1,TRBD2,TGCGCCAGCAGCTTACTGACTAGCGGGGGGGCCGGTGAGCAGTTCTTC,CASSLLTSGGAGEQFF
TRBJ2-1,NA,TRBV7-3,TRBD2,TGTGCCAGCAGCTGGGATGGCGGGAGTGTGTGGGAGCAGTTCTTC,CASSWDGGSVWEQFF
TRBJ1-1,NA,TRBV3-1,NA,TGTGCCAGCATTACGTCGCGTGGCACTGAAGCTTTCTTT,CASITSRGTEAFF
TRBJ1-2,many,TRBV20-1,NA,TGCAGTGCTAGAGGGGGCGCGGAGTCTGGCTACACCTTC,CSARGGAESGYTF
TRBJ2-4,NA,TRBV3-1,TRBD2,TGTGCCAGCAGCCTCCGGGGGGGCGACATTCAGTACTTC,CASSLRGGDIQYF
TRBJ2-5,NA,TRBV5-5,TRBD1,TGTGCCAGCAGCATCCGGACAGGGACGGAGACCCAGTACTTC,CASSIRTGTETQYF
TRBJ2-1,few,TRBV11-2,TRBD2,TGTGCCAGCAGCTTAAGGGATCTAGCGGGAGGGTGGTTGGATGAGCAGTTCTTC,CASSLRDLAGGWLDEQFF
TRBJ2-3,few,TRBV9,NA,TGTGCCAGCAGCGTAGCTGCAATGGGCACAGATACGCAGTATTTT,CASSVAAMGTDTQYF
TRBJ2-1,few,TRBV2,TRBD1,TGTGCCAGCTCCAAAAGGCGGGGACAGGGGGATGAGCAGTTCTTC,CASSKRRGQGDEQFF
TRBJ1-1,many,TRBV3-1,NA,TGTGCCAGCAGCCAAGGAGGGGCTGAAGCTTTCTTT,CASSQGGAEAFF
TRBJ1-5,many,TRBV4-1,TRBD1,TGCGCCAGCAGCCAGGACAGGGGTGCTCAGCCCCAGCATTTT,CASSQDRGAQPQHF
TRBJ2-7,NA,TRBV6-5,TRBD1,TGTGCCAGCAGGCCTCCCGGGACAGGGTCCCACGAGCAGTACTTC,CASRPPGTGSHEQYF
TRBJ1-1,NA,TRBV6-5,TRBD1,TGTGCCAGCAGTTACTCAGCATGGTTTGTTGGACAGGGGAGGCCTGAAGCTTTCTTT,CASSYSAWFVGQGRPEAFF
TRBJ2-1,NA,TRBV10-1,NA,TGCGCCAGCAGTGAGTCCAGGCTAGGGGTCAATGAGCAGTTCTTC,CASSESRLGVNEQFF
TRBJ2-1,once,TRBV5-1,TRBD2,TGCGCCAGCAGCTTAGGCGGGAGATTCTTTTACGATGAGCAGTTCTTC,CASSLGGRFFYDEQFF
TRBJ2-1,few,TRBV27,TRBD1,TGTGCCAGCGGGAAACTTACAGGGGGCGCTAACAATGAGCAGTTCTTC,CASGKLTGGANNEQFF
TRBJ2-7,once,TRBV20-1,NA,TGCAGTGCGCGTCATCTAGCGTTCTACGAGCAGTACTTC,CSARHLAFYEQYF
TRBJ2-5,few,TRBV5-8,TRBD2,TGTGCCAGCAGCTTGGGCGTCGGGACTAGCGGAGAGACCCAGTACTTC,CASSLGVGTSGETQYF
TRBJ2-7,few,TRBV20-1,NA,TGCAGTGCTCCCTTGGGAGACAGAAGGGGGTCCTACGAGCAGTACTTC,CSAPLGDRRGSYEQYF
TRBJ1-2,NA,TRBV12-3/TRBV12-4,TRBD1,TGTGCCAGCAGTTCGTGGACAGGGGGTCAGAACTATGGCTACACCTTC,CASSSWTGGQNYGYTF
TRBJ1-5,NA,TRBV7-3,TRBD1,TGTGCCAGCAGCAGCCGGGACAGGGGGCAGCCCCAGCATTTT,CASSSRDRGQPQHF